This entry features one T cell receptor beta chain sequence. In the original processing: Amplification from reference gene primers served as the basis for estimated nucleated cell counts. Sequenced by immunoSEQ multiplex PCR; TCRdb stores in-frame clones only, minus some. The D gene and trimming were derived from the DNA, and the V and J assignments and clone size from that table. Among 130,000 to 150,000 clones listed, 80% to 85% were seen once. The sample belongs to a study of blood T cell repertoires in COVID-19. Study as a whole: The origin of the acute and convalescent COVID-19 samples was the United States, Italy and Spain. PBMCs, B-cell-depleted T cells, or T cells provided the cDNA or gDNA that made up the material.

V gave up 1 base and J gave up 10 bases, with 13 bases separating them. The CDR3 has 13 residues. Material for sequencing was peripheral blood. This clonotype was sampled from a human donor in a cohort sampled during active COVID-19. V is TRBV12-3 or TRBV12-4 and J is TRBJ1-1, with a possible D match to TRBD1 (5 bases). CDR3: CASSLGNSGAAFF. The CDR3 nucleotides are TGTGCCAGCAGTTTAGGTAACAGCGGGGCAGCTTTCTTT.